These 18 T cell receptor beta chains share one sample of origin, sequenced in a study of T cells in Graves' hyperthyroidism and ophthalmopathy. From RNA transcripts, TCR beta CDR3 regions were amplified. The TCR CDR3 was amplified in a first-round RT-PCR using the HTBI primer set. Via MiXCR, TCRdb re-called the multiplex PCR reads, giving one row per CDR3 protein. The data contain a few hundred thousand distinct CDR3 sequences, 20% of them seen just once; the ten biggest clones take up 26%. Sequencing was done on a sample of blood. Receptor source: a man in his late teens or twenties with Graves' hyperthyroidism.

This clonotype was seen repeatedly, ten times or more. J is TRBJ2-4 and V is TRBV13, with D unresolved. V gave up 3 bases and J gave up 6 bases, with 9 bases separating them. The CDR3 has 13 amino acids. Germline V gives CDR1 PRHDT, CDR2 FYEKMQ (reference sequence). The CDR3 protein is CASSFLGINIQYF. In DNA form, the CDR3 reads TGTGCCAGCAGCTTCCTGGGGATAAACATTCAGTACTTC.

Comment on this clonotype: A junction boundary mismatches the germline segment, possibly from a read error. The genes are TRBV2 and TRBJ2-2; tentatively, D is TRBD2 (5 bases). CDR1 and CDR2 from the germline V gene are SNHLY and FYNNEI. The CDR3 spans 11 residues. CDR3 sequence reads: CASTSTGDLFF. The DNA of the CDR3 is TGTGCCAGTACGAGCACCGGGGATCTGTTTTTT. The entire variable domain, with the rest obtained from reference TRBV2 and TRBJ2-2, is as follows: EPEVTQTPSHQVTQMGQEVILRCVPISNHLYFYWYRQILGQKVEFLVSFYNNEISEKSEIFDDQFSVERPDGSNFTLKIRSTKLEDSAMYFCASTSTGDLFFGEGSRLTVL.

This clonotype appeared many times. V is TRBV6-1 and J is TRBJ1-4; D gene unclear. V was cut by 6 bases and J by 7 bases, with 12 bases left in between. The CDR3 totals 13 residues. The V gene's germline CDR1 is MNHNS and CDR2 SASEGT. The CDR3 bases are TGTGCCAGCAGCGACGGTGTGGTTGAAAAACTGTTTTTT. Translation: CASSDGVVEKLFF.

V is TRBV12-3 or TRBV12-4 and J is TRBJ1-1, with 8 bases lining up with TRBD1. The V segment lost 8 bases and the J segment 4 bases; nucleotides outside the gene matches: 9. The CDR3 extends over 14 amino acids. The DNA for the CDR3 is TGTGCCAGCGGACAGGGCTCCCTCTTCACTGAAGCTTTCTTT. Its protein is CASGQGSLFTEAFF.

The chain carries TRBV6-1 and TRBJ1-2; D may be TRBD1 (5 bases). Germline values: CDR1 MNHNS, CDR2 SASEGT. The CDR3 is made up of 14 amino acids. V dropped 0 bases and J dropped 3 bases, with 8 bases sitting between them. The CDR3 coding sequence is TGTGCCAGCAGTGAAGCAGAGGGGTACTATGGCTACACCTTC. Encoded protein: CASSEAEGYYGYTF.

This clonotype has just a few counts. The V and J genes are TRBV30 and TRBJ2-7; D is perhaps TRBD1 (6 bases). The V and J ends lost 0 bases and 0 bases respectively, with 21 bases between them. The CDR3 consists of 18 residues. CDR1 GTSNPN and CDR2 SVGIG come from the germline V gene (reference sequence). In nucleotides, the CDR3 is TGTGCCTGGAGTGTACCAGGACAGCCGGAACGGGTCTCCTACGAGCAGTACTTC. This sequence encodes CAWSVPGQPERVSYEQYF. Drawing the rest from reference TRBV30 and TRBJ2-7, the complete variable domain is SQTIHQWPATLVQPVGSPLSLECTVEGTSNPNLYWYRQAAGRGLQLLFYSVGIGQISSEVPQNLSASRPQDRQFILSSKKLLLSDSGFYLCAWSVPGQPERVSYEQYFGPGTRLTVT.

This clonotype was detected ten times or more. The CDR3 DNA reads as TGTGCCACGGCGGACAGGGTTGGCGGGGAGCTGTTTTTT. It yields the protein CATADRVGGELFF. The V gene is TRBV6-5, the J gene TRBJ2-2; 8 bases agree with TRBD1. With V trimmed by 10 bases and J by 7 bases, 8 bases remained unmatched. The germline V gene has CDR1 MNHEY and CDR2 SVGAGI. The length of the CDR3 is 13 residues.

The count of this clonotype is one. A much larger clone differs by one base, so this may be a read error. As the CDR3 is not closed by the conserved phenylalanine or tryptophan, this likely results from a read error. This sequence joins TRBV12-5 and TRBJ2-2; no clear D. This CDR3 is 14 amino acids long. The germline V gene has CDR1 LGHNT and CDR2 FRNRAP. V was trimmed by 4 bases and J by 4 bases, leaving 10 bases between them. The CDR3 region is CASGSDGSTGELFL. CDR3 DNA sequence: TGTGCTAGTGGTTCGGACGGTAGCACCGGGGAGCTGTTTTTG.

The rearrangement uses TRBV20-1 and TRBJ2-7, with D possibly called TRBD1 or TRBD2 (5 bases each). The CDR3 covers 14 residues. V was cut by 0 bases and J by 0 bases, with 9 bases left in between. Germline lookup yields CDR1 DFQATT and CDR2 SNEGSKA (reference sequence). The CDR3: CSARDGASSYEQYF. The CDR3 coding sequence is TGCAGTGCTAGAGACGGGGCGAGCTCCTACGAGCAGTACTTC.

This clonotype was detected a few times. The chain links TRBV2 to TRBJ1-1; 9 bases align to TRBD1. The CDR3 extends over 13 amino acids. Germline lookup yields CDR1 SNHLY and CDR2 FYNNEI. Unmatched junction bases numbered 8, after V lost 10 bases and J lost 5 bases. This CDR3 is CAILQGARTEAFF. In DNA, the CDR3 is TGTGCCATCCTACAGGGGGCGAGGACTGAAGCTTTCTTT.

This clonotype was seen repeatedly, ten times or more. The V and J genes are TRBV5-5 and TRBJ1-1, with D possibly matching TRBD1 (6 bases). Trimming removed 7 bases at V and 4 bases at J, with 20 bases between. Per the germline V gene, CDR1 is SGHKS and CDR2 is YYEKEE (reference sequence). The CDR3 is 15 amino acids. The CDR3 nucleotides are TGTGCCAGCCTCTACGTCGGGGGGGCGAGCACTGAAGCTTTCTTT. Translating gives CASLYVGGASTEAFF.

This clonotype was seen at least ten times. This chain joins TRBV12-3 or TRBV12-4 and TRBJ2-2; D not resolved. Trimming stripped 3 bases from V and 4 bases from J, with 6 bases between. CDR3 size: 13 residues. CDR3 coding DNA: TGTGCCAGCAGTTTTTTAGCCACCGGGGAGCTGTTTTTT. Translating it yields CASSFLATGELFF.

This clonotype occurred a few times. The J gene is TRBJ2-7, the V gene TRBV10-1; 7 nucleotides line up with TRBD2. The germline V gene has CDR1 WNHNN and CDR2 SYGVQD (reference sequence). The V gene end was trimmed by 1 base and the J gene end by 3 bases; junction bases not matched to a gene: 9. The CDR3 is 16 amino acids. The CDR3 here is CASSEFRASGSYEQYF. CDR3 coding DNA: TGCGCCAGCAGTGAGTTTAGGGCTAGCGGAAGCTACGAGCAGTACTTC.

As concerns this clonotype: This may arise from a read error, as a much more abundant clone is one base away. The chain combines TRBV12-3 or TRBV12-4 with TRBJ2-2; D unresolved. This CDR3 spans 12 amino acids. This CDR3 reads CASIDNRPELCF. The CDR3 nucleotides are TGTGCCAGCATCGACAACCGCCCAGAGCTGTGTTTT.

The V gene is TRBV6-1, the J gene TRBJ2-7; D gene unclear. V was trimmed by 6 bases and J by 0 bases, leaving 12 bases between them. CDR3 length equals 14 residues. CDR1 and CDR2 (germline): MNHNS, SASEGT. CDR3 DNA: TGTGCCAGCAGCACCGGGCCCTACTCCTACGAGCAGTACTTC. This translates into CASSTGPYSYEQYF.

This chain links TRBV28 with TRBJ2-7, with TRBD2 matching over 10 bases. Trimming at V came to 6 bases and at J to 4 bases, leaving 6 bases not matched to a gene. Germline CDR1 is MDHEN and CDR2 is SYDVKM. This CDR3 comprises 14 residues. CDR3 nucleotide sequence: TGTGCCAGCAGAACTAGCGGGAACTCGTACGAGCAGTACTTC. Amino acid sequence: CASRTSGNSYEQYF.

This clonotype was recorded at least ten times. The genes are TRBV28 and TRBJ2-7; no definite D call. This CDR3 region has 13 residues. Germline assignment: CDR1 MDHEN and CDR2 SYDVKM. V shed 5 bases and J shed 2 bases, with 10 bases lying between them. CDR3 amino acids: CASSPPPTYEQYF. The CDR3, as DNA: TGTGCCAGCAGTCCTCCCCCCACCTACGAGCAGTACTTC.

This clonotype has ten or more counts. The rearrangement joins TRBV6-1 to TRBJ2-7; tentative D call: TRBD2 (5 bases). Germline CDR1 MNHNS, CDR2 SASEGT. This CDR3 contains 16 residues. Trimming took 7 bases from V and 3 from J, leaving 22 bases between them. CDR3: CASMRRTGASLYEQYF. The CDR3 DNA follows: TGTGCCAGCATGAGGAGGACGGGCGCCTCGCTCTACGAGCAGTACTTC.